This T cell receptor beta chain was obtained from a study of blood T cell repertoires in COVID-19 (dated by TCRdb to 2018 to 2021). Concerning the study at large: Collaborator samples came from the United States, Italy and Spain and covered acute and convalescent phases of COVID-19. The material from the prospective study consisted of cDNA or gDNA derived from T cells, B-cell-depleted T cells, or PBMCs. The dataset comprised deeply sampled blood TCRbeta repertoires from subjects exposed to, actively infected with, or recovered from COVID-19. The repertoires were released in a freely available public database meant as a resource for research on the immune response to SARS-CoV-2. The samples were drawn from two sources: the first 160 participants of the ongoing ImmuneRACE study, and about 1,300 subjects contributed by 6 global collaborators. A de-identified subject ID, COVID-19 status, age in years and sex were almost always included in the sample metadata. Where HLA class I and class II types were available, the types were taken from metadata supplied by the sample provider, not from assay-based typing.

TCRbeta CDR3 regions were amplified from genomic DNA using the immunoSEQ Assay, a bias-controlled multiplex PCR. The paper's data handling went like this. The number of nucleated cells in each sample was estimated from the amplification of reference gene primers within the assay. To quantify the absolute abundance of each unique TCRbeta CDR3 rearrangement, sequence reads were collapsed and filtered. For each sample, productive Simpson clonality was calculated as the square root of Simpson's diversity index over productive rearrangements. TCRdb mirrors the immuneACCESS table, restricted to in-frame sequences. Some clones are absent from its copies; in checked studies, under half trace to an unresolved V gene, and the reason for the others is unknown. Clone size and the V and J calls come from that table; the DNA yielded D and trimming. The sample profile shows about 170,000 clones; around 80% of them were found once. The ten most abundant clones make up roughly 8% of the sample.

The research as a whole found: The amount of clinical and demographic metadata varied by source and participant and was provided uncurated.

This clone occurred a few times. Its antigen is not yet known. One base away there is no much larger clone; base qualities are not given. Relative to germline, V is 5 bases shorter and J is 8 bases shorter, with 21 bases between their ends. The germline V gene gives CDR1 as MNHEY and CDR2 as SVGAGI. Measured from the cysteine to the phenylalanine, the CDR3 is 15 residues long. The DNA shown is the 45-base CDR3, in frame from base 1. Collaborating institutions collected whole blood in K2EDTA tubes following their own protocols. For TCRbeta analysis, collaborators shipped samples in one of three forms: frozen whole blood, isolated PBMCs, or DNA extracted from either of those sample types.

The sequence joins TRBV6-5 to TRBJ1-2; confidence is insufficient to name the D gene. The receptor was derived from a man between 60 and 75 years old with acute or convalescent COVID-19. The specimen sequenced was peripheral blood. Read as DNA, the sequence is TGTGCCAGCAGTCCCGACCGGGAAACAGCGGTGGGCTACACCTTC. Translation gives CASSPDRETAVGYTF.